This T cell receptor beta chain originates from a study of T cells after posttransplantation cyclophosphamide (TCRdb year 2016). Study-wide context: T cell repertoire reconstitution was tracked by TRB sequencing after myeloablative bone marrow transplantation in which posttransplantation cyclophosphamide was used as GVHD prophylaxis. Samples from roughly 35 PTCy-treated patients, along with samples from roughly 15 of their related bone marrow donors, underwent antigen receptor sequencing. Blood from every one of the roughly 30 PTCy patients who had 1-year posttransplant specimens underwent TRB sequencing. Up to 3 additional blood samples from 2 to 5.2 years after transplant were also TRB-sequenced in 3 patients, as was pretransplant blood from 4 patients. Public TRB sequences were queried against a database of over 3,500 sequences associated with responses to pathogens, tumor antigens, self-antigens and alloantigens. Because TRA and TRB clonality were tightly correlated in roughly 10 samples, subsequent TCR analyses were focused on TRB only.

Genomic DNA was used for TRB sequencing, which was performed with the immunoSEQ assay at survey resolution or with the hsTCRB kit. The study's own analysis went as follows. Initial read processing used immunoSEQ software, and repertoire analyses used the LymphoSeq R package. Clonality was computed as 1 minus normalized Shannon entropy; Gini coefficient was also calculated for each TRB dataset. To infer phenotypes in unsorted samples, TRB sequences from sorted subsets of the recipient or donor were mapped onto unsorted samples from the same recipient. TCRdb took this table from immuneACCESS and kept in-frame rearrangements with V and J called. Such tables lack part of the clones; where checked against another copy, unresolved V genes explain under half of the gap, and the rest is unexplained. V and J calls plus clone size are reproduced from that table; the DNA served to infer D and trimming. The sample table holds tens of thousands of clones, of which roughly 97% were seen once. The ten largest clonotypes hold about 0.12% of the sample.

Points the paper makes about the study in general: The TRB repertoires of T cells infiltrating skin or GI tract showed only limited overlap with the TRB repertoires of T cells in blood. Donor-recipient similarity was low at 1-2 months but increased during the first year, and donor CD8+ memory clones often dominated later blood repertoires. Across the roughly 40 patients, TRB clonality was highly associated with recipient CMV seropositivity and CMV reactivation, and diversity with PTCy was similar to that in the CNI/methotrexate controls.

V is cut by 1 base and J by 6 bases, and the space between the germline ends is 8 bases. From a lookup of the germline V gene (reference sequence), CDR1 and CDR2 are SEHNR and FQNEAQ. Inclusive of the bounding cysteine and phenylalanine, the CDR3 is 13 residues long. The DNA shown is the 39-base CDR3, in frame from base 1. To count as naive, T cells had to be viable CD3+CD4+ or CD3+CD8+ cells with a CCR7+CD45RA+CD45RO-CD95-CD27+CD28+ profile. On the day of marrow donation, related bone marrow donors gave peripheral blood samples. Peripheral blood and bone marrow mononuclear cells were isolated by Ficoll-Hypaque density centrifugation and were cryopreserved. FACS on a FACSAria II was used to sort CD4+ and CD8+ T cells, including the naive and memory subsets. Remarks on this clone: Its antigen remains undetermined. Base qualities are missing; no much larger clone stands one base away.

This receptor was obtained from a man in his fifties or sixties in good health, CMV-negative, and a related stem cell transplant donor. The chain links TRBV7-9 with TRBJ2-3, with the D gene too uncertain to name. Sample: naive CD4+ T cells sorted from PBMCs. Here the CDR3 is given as CASSLGTQDTQYF. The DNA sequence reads TGTGCCAGCAGCTTAGGAACGCAGGATACGCAGTATTTT.